The 18 T cell receptor beta chains below all came from one sample that was sequenced in a study of OX40 agonist ivuxolimab in advanced cancers. This table comes from immunoSEQ multiplex PCR, and its TCRdb copy is limited to in-frame clones, with some not included. The profile shows 20,000 to 25,000 clones, roughly four fifths of them singletons. This specimen was CD4+ or CD8+ T cells sorted from blood, taken in a trial of the OX40 agonist ivuxolimab. All receptors come from an adult with an advanced solid tumor such as melanoma, head and neck, liver or kidney cancer.

About this clone itself: At one boundary the junction diverges from the germline segment, which might be a read error. The CDR3 DNA reads TGTGCCAGCAGTGCCCTGGGCGGGGGGGCGCTCTTC. This sequence encodes CASSALGGGALF. This chain links TRBV28 with TRBJ2-1; 9 nucleotides agree with TRBD2. CDR1 is MDHEN, CDR2 SYDVKM, per germline. This CDR3 contains 12 residues.

The rearrangement links TRBV9 to TRBJ1-4; 8 bases map to TRBD1. Losses at the gene ends were 2 bases for V and 7 bases for J; bases not matched to a gene: 7. Germline CDR1 SGDLS, CDR2 YYNGEE. This CDR3 is built from 15 residues. The CDR3 loop is CASSVDRGGGEKLFF. The CDR3 nucleotides read TGTGCCAGCAGCGTCGACAGGGGAGGCGGTGAAAAACTGTTTTTT.

This sequence joins TRBV11-2 and TRBJ2-5; D call uncertain. Judging by the DNA end, TRBJ2-7 fits better; the J call may be wrong. The CDR3 sequence is 17 residues long. Germline V CDR1 and CDR2: SGHAT, FQNNGV. CDR3: CASSFFADPFGYYEQYF. CDR3 in DNA: TGTGCCAGCAGCTTTTTTGCCGACCCCTTTGGTTACTACGAGCAGTACTTC.

V and J are TRBV6-5 and TRBJ2-3; D ambiguous. V gave up 5 bases and J gave up 2 bases, with 8 bases separating them. The V gene's germline CDR1 is MNHEY and CDR2 SVGAGI. The CDR3 has 13 residues. The CDR3, as DNA: TGTGCCAGCAGTCAACCCCCCACAGATACGCAGTATTTT. This gives the protein CASSQPPTDTQYF.

The chain is built from TRBV6-6 and TRBJ2-7, with TRBD1 matching over 7 bases. V shed 8 bases, J shed 5 bases, and the junction held 15 bases outside the gene matches. The germline CDR1 and CDR2 sequences are MNHNY and SVGAGI (reference sequence). This CDR3 is 15 amino acids long. Written as DNA, the CDR3 is TGTGCCAGCCAATTCCAGACAGGGTTAAGGGACGAGCAGTACTTC. Translated, it gives CASQFQTGLRDEQYF.

This chain uses TRBV9 with TRBJ2-4, with D hard to call. The CDR3 extends over 17 amino acids. V lost 4 bases and J 0 bases, leaving 17 bases between the germline ends. Per germline, CDR1 SGDLS and CDR2 YYNGEE. The chain's CDR3 is CASSPTDTELAKNIQYF. The CDR3 region has the DNA TGTGCCAGCAGCCCTACTGATACAGAGTTAGCCAAAAACATTCAGTACTTC.

V is TRBV7-9 and J is TRBJ1-1; perhaps TRBD1 as D (5 bases). CDR1 and CDR2 from the germline V gene are SEHNR and FQNEAQ (reference sequence). This CDR3 is 15 amino acids long. The V gene lost 5 bases and the J gene lost 4 bases, with 17 bases spanning the gap. The CDR3 DNA follows: TGTGCCAGCAGCCATCAGCCCCCCGGGGCCACTGAAGCTTTCTTT. It yields the protein CASSHQPPGATEAFF.

The chain joins TRBV2 to TRBJ2-3; 9 bases map to TRBD1. The V gene's germline CDR1 is SNHLY and CDR2 FYNNEI. The V and J ends lost 6 bases and 4 bases, in that order; junction bases with no gene match: 8. This CDR3 region has 15 residues. The CDR3 spells CASRQGAFVADTQYF. For the CDR3, the DNA is TGTGCCAGCAGACAGGGGGCCTTTGTGGCAGATACGCAGTATTTT.

This clone was found once. The chain uses TRBV7-8 and TRBJ2-2; TRBD1 matches 11 bases. In germline, CDR1 is SGHVS, CDR2 FQNEAQ. CDR3 length: 15 residues. V gave up 5 bases and J gave up 9 bases; unmatched junction bases: 8. The DNA of the CDR3 is TGTGCCAGCAGCCCGTTGGGACAGGGGGGGAGGGAGCTGTTTTTT. Its translation: CASSPLGQGGRELFF.

This chain uses TRBV4-3 with TRBJ2-7, with D unresolved. V lost 0 bases to trimming and J lost 1 base, with 13 bases between them. CDR1 LGHNA and CDR2 YSLEER come from the germline V gene. The CDR3 runs 16 residues. Here the CDR3 DNA reads TGCGCCAGCAGCCAAGACGTGGCTCAAGGATCCTACGAGCAGTACTTC. Amino acids: CASSQDVAQGSYEQYF.

The chain uses TRBV28 and TRBJ2-2; no definite D call. The V gene lost 2 bases and the J gene lost 5 bases, with 9 bases spanning the gap. The CDR3 length is 14 residues. Germline CDR1 and CDR2: MDHEN and SYDVKM. The CDR3 here is CASSLGLTTGELFF. In DNA, the CDR3 is TGTGCCAGCAGTTTAGGCCTAACGACCGGGGAGCTGTTTTTT.

The DNA for the CDR3 is TGTGCCACCAGCAGGTCCCTGAGATCGAATCCGTACCAAGAGACCCAGTACTTC. Translation gives CATSRSLRSNPYQETQYF. The V call is TRBV15, the J call TRBJ2-5; D is unclear. The CDR3 runs to 18 residues. V lost 3 bases and J lost 0, with 20 bases in between. Germline CDR1 is LNHNV and CDR2 is YYDKDF (reference sequence).

The chain uses TRBV6-7 and TRBJ2-7; D is perhaps TRBD2 (6 bases). TRBV6-7 carries the ORF label, with uncertain function. The CDR3 totals 12 residues. The V end was cut by 2 bases, the J end by 4 bases, with 6 bases between. Here the CDR3 DNA reads TGTGCCAGCAGTTACCGGGAGTACGAGCAGTACTTC. Its translation is CASSYREYEQYF.

The V call is TRBV7-2, the J call TRBJ2-4; 7 bases map to TRBD2. This CDR3 is built from 15 residues. The J segment lost 0 bases and the V segment lost 5 bases, leaving 4 bases of the junction unmatched. Germline values: CDR1 SGHTA, CDR2 FQGNSA. The CDR3 region is CASSPGGLAKNIQYF. The CDR3 DNA sequence: TGTGCCAGCAGCCCGGGGGGACTAGCCAAAAACATTCAGTACTTC.

This chain links TRBV5-4 with TRBJ2-3, with 9 bases identical to TRBD1. The CDR3 is 12 residues long. The V and J ends lost 4 bases and 9 bases, in that order; junction bases with no gene match: 3. Germline V CDR1 and CDR2: SGHNT, YYREEE (reference sequence). DNA for the CDR3: TGTGCCAGCAGCCTCGACAGGGGGACGCAGTATTTT. Translation gives CASSLDRGTQYF.

V usage is TRBV29-1 and J usage is TRBJ2-5; 10 bases agree with TRBD1. Per germline, CDR1 SQVTM and CDR2 ANQGSEA. Unmatched junction bases numbered 5, after V lost 7 bases and J lost 3 bases. This CDR3 has 13 residues. CDR3 amino acids: CSAGQGGEETQYF. CDR3 in DNA: TGCAGCGCCGGACAGGGGGGAGAAGAGACCCAGTACTTC.

CDR3 loop: CASSLWQGAGYEQYF. In DNA, the CDR3 is TGTGCCAGCAGCTTATGGCAGGGAGCAGGCTACGAGCAGTACTTC. The chain employs TRBV13 and TRBJ2-7; the D gene could be TRBD1 or TRBD2 (5 bases each). CDR1 PRHDT and CDR2 FYEKMQ come from the germline V gene (reference sequence). The CDR3 is 15 amino acids. V lost 2 bases, J lost 3 bases, and 14 bases lay in between.

V is TRBV7-2 and J is TRBJ2-1, with 16 bases matching TRBD2. The V gene end was trimmed by 4 bases and the J gene end by 11 bases; junction bases not matched to a gene: 8. Germline values: CDR1 SGHTA, CDR2 FQGNSA. The length of the CDR3 is 16 residues. CDR3: CASSSTPGLAGGQQFF. The CDR3, as DNA: TGTGCCAGCAGCTCGACTCCGGGACTAGCGGGGGGGCAGCAGTTCTTC.